This is a list of T cell receptor beta chains from one sample in a study of identical twins. In TCRdb, the 5' RACE reads were re-called with MiXCR into one record per CDR3 protein. The sample includes 400,000 to 550,000 distinct CDR3 sequences, 13% to 15% of them seen just once. The same data also contributed to another study, on yellow fever vaccine responses in identical twins.

Sequences were obtained from CD4+ T cells sorted from blood. All receptors come from a woman aged 18-30 years in good health. CDR3s include the opening cysteine and the closing phenylalanine or tryptophan. A D gene is named only where the DNA matches it firmly. The size field is filled for only some rows; it gives once, few, many or a size class.

>TRBV6-1|NA|16|NA|TRBJ2-3
TGTGCCAGCAGTGAAGGGAAGTTAATAGGGGGGGATACGCAGTATTTT
CASSEGKLIGGDTQYF
>TRBV2|NA|16|few|TRBJ1-5
TGTGCCAGCAGTGGGGCAGGTGGTTTTGGCAATCAGCCCCAGCATTTT
CASSGAGGFGNQPQHF
>TRBV4-2|NA|14|few|TRBJ2-3
TGTGCCAGCAGCCAAGAACAGGCCCCGGATACGCAGTATTTT
CASSQEQAPDTQYF
>TRBV7-2|NA|13|few|TRBJ1-6
TGTGCCAGCAGCCCCACAGGGATTTCACCCCTCCACTTT
CASSPTGISPLHF
>TRBV10-3|TRBD2|16|few|TRBJ2-7
TGTGCCATCAGTGACCCGACTAGCGGGAGAGTCTACGAGCAGTACTTC
CAISDPTSGRVYEQYF
>TRBV7-2|NA|18|few|TRBJ2-6
TGTGCCAGCAGCTTAGCTAGGGGGAGGTCCTCTGGGGCCAACGTCCTGACTTTC
CASSLARGRSSGANVLTF
>TRBV27|TRBD2|16|NA|TRBJ2-7
TGTGCCAGCAGTCCCCGACTAGCGGGAGGTGCCTACGAGCAGTACTTC
CASSPRLAGGAYEQYF
>TRBV27|TRBD2|16|NA|TRBJ2-1
TGTGCCAGCAGTTTATCTAGCGGGAGGACCTACAATGAGCAGTTCTTC
CASSLSSGRTYNEQFF
>TRBV20-1|NA|12|many|TRBJ2-7
TGCAGTGCCCGGGACAACTCCTACGAGCAGTACTTC
CSARDNSYEQYF
>TRBV7-2|TRBD2|14|NA|TRBJ2-4
TGTGCCAGCAGTTCAGCTAGCGGAAAAAACATTCAGTACTTC
CASSSASGKNIQYF
>TRBV12-3/TRBV12-4|NA|17|NA|TRBJ2-1
TGTGCCAGCAGTCTAGAAGGTGGGATACCCCCCTACAATGAGCAGTTCTTC
CASSLEGGIPPYNEQFF
>TRBV7-2|TRBD2|15|NA|TRBJ2-1
TGTGCCAGCAGCCGTTCAGCGGGGAACTACAATGAGCAGTTCTTC
CASSRSAGNYNEQFF
>TRBV6-2/TRBV6-3|NA|13|few|TRBJ1-2
TGTGCCAGCAGAAAGGACGAACTCTATGGCTACACCTTC
CASRKDELYGYTF